Listed below are T cell receptor beta chains from one sample, sequenced in a study of graft-versus-host responses after intestinal transplantation. Profiling relied on immunoSEQ multiplex PCR, and the TCRdb table lists in-frame clones only, not all of them. The sample holds fewer than 15,000 clones, approximately 84% seen once. The sample consisted of PBMCs, taken about 300 days after intestinal transplant. The receptor set was obtained from a human patient who received an intestinal transplant, so some T cells may come from the graft donor. Each CDR3 is given with its conserved first and last residue.

CDR3aa	v_gene	j_gene
CAIDQGYTEAFF	TRBV7-9	TRBJ1-1
CASSLDTYYEQYF	TRBV5-6	TRBJ2-7
CASSQSDRDEQYF	TRBV4-2	TRBJ2-7
CASSLGTSGRQETQYF	TRBV5-6	TRBJ2-5
CASSLPLYQETQYF	TRBV27	TRBJ2-5
CASSEATGRPLHF	TRBV2	TRBJ1-6
CSAASGSSYEQYF	TRBV29-1	TRBJ2-7
CASNEYTGELFF	TRBV19	TRBJ2-2
CASSQVGQGSTGELFF	TRBV4-2	TRBJ2-2
CAIRPTGANTIYF	TRBV10-3	TRBJ1-3
CASSLYGTSGYEQYF	TRBV11-2	TRBJ2-7
CARSGAKGALNTEAFF	TRBV5-3	TRBJ1-1
CASRAGEAYEQYF	TRBV19	TRBJ2-7
CASSPKASTHEQFF	TRBV7-3	TRBJ2-1